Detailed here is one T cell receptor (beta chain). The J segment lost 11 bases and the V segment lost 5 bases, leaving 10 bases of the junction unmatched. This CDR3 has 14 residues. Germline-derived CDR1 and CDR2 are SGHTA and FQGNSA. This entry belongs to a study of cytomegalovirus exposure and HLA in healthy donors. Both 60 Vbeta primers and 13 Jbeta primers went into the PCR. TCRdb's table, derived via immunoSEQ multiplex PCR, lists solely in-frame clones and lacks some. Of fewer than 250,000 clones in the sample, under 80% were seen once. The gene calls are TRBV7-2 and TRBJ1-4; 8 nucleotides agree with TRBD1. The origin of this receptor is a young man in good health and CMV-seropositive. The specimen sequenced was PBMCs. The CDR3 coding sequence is TGTGCCAGCAGCACCGACAGGGGCCGGGGGAAACTGTTTTTT. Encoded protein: CASSTDRGRGKLFF.